A selection of T cell receptor beta chains follows, all from one sample in a study of blood T cell repertoires in COVID-19. Produced via immunoSEQ multiplex PCR; TCRdb's table is partial and in-frame only. The data show about 210,000 clones, around 85% seen once. What was sequenced was peripheral blood. Every receptor here comes from a man aged 55 to 69 with COVID-19, enrolled during active disease. Both conserved end residues are part of each CDR3. Each record gives: D gene, clone size, J gene, V gene, CDR3 protein, CDR3 DNA. The D gene is left open where the match is weak. For some rows the clone size is stated as once, few or many, or as a class when expanded; others skip it.

TRBD2 . TRBJ2-3 TRBV3-1/TRBV3-2 CASSQDMLAGVRIDTQYF TGTGCCAGCAGCCAAGATATGCTAGCGGGAGTAAGGATTGATACGCAGTATTTT
TRBD1 . TRBJ1-5 TRBV28 CASRIPGGAGQPQHF TGTGCCAGCAGAATTCCAGGGGGCGCGGGTCAGCCCCAGCATTTT
TRBD2 . TRBJ2-1 TRBV11-2 CASNLAGGPPYNEQFF TGTGCCAGCAACCTGGCGGGGGGCCCTCCCTACAATGAGCAGTTCTTC
TRBD1 . TRBJ2-1 TRBV6-5 CASSNDRGLNNEQFF TGTGCCAGCAGTAACGACAGGGGCCTAAACAATGAGCAGTTCTTC
. . TRBJ2-7 TRBV2 CASSDFAGHDSYEQYF TGTGCCAGCAGTGATTTCGCAGGACACGACTCCTACGAGCAGTACTTC
. . TRBJ2-6 TRBV27 CASSFSSGANVLTF TGTGCCAGCAGTTTTTCTTCTGGGGCCAACGTCCTGACTTTC
. . TRBJ1-1 TRBV6-2/TRBV6-3 CASSYRQGMNTEAFF TGTGCCAGCAGTTACCGTCAGGGGATGAACACTGAAGCTTTCTTT
TRBD1 . TRBJ1-1 TRBV2 CASRPYPGGRTEAFF TGTGCCAGCAGGCCCTACCCAGGGGGCCGGACTGAAGCTTTCTTT
TRBD1 . TRBJ1-1 TRBV28 CASSPRQGATEAFF TGTGCCAGCAGTCCGAGACAGGGGGCCACTGAAGCTTTCTTT
TRBD1 few TRBJ1-5 TRBV6-2/TRBV6-3 CASSFRDRDNQPQHF TGTGCCAGCAGTTTCAGGGACAGAGACAATCAGCCCCAGCATTTT
TRBD1 few TRBJ1-3 TRBV19 CASSILPGQGGNTIYF TGTGCCAGTAGTATCCTACCGGGACAGGGTGGAAACACCATATATTTT
TRBD1 . TRBJ1-2 TRBV19 CASSSDRGTNYGYTF TGTGCCAGTAGTTCAGACAGGGGGACTAACTATGGCTACACCTTC
. once TRBJ2-1 TRBV9 CASSVLRGGSYNEQFF TGTGCCAGCAGCGTCCTCAGGGGAGGGTCCTACAATGAGCAGTTCTTC
TRBD1 few TRBJ1-1 TRBV27 CASSWGQVGTEAFF TGTGCCAGCAGTTGGGGACAGGTGGGCACTGAAGCTTTCTTT
TRBD1 . TRBJ2-3 TRBV24-1 CATSDPSGGASDTQYF TGTGCCACCAGTGATCCCTCAGGGGGCGCATCAGATACGCAGTATTTT
TRBD1 . TRBJ1-1 TRBV18 CASSRAWTGPNTEAFF TGTGCCAGCTCACGAGCCTGGACAGGACCAAACACTGAAGCTTTCTTT
. few TRBJ1-2 TRBV5-6 CASSLATGTNGYTF TGTGCCAGCAGCTTGGCAACGGGTACCAATGGCTACACCTTC
. . TRBJ1-5 TRBV27 CASSFIRSNQPQHF TGTGCCAGCAGTTTTATTCGGAGCAATCAGCCCCAGCATTTT
. . TRBJ1-3 TRBV11-2 CASNPATGSGNTIYF TGTGCCAGCAACCCCGCCACAGGTTCTGGAAACACCATATATTTT
. . TRBJ2-7 TRBV10-3 CAIRGMGGEQYF TGTGCCATCAGAGGTATGGGGGGAGAGCAGTACTTC
TRBD1 . TRBJ1-3 TRBV2 CASSFRTGGNTIYF TGTGCCAGCAGCTTCAGGACAGGGGGAAACACCATATATTTT
. once TRBJ1-6 TRBV6-1 CASSEELVFSPLHF TGTGCCAGCAGTGAAGAACTTGTCTTTTCACCCCTCCACTTT
. . TRBJ2-2 TRBV28 CASSMGGVTGELFF TGTGCCAGCAGCATGGGGGGAGTCACCGGGGAGCTGTTTTTT
. . TRBJ1-2 TRBV6-5 CASSSLYGYTF TGTGCCAGCAGTTCCCTCTATGGCTACACCTTC
. . TRBJ2-7 TRBV5-1 CASSGGLNYEQYF TGCGCCAGCAGCGGGGGACTGAACTACGAGCAGTACTTC
TRBD1 . TRBJ1-1 TRBV18 CASSPGQGVFTEAFF TGTGCCAGCTCACCGGGACAGGGGGTCTTCACTGAAGCTTTCTTT
. once TRBJ1-3 TRBV4-1 CASSQVGGGPSGNTIYF TGCGCCAGCAGCCAAGTGGGGGGGGGTCCCTCTGGAAACACCATATATTTT
TRBD1 . TRBJ1-6 TRBV6-5 CASRILTGGNSPLHF TGTGCCAGCAGGATACTGACAGGGGGTAATTCACCCCTCCACTTT
. . TRBJ2-1 TRBV20-1 CSASRGQADNEQFF TGCAGTGCTAGTAGAGGGCAGGCGGACAATGAGCAGTTCTTC
. once TRBJ2-7 TRBV12-3/TRBV12-4 CASTQGFSYEQYF TGTGCCAGCACTCAGGGTTTCTCCTACGAGCAGTACTTC
TRBD2 . TRBJ2-7 TRBV2 CASSELRGKSYEQYF TGTGCCAGCAGTGAATTGCGGGGGAAGTCCTACGAGCAGTACTTC
TRBD2 . TRBJ2-1 TRBV5-1 CASSPGTSGGSEQFF TGCGCCAGCAGCCCCGGGACTAGCGGGGGGTCAGAGCAGTTCTTC
TRBD1 . TRBJ1-6 TRBV19 CASSDRTGKSPLHF TGTGCCAGTAGTGACCGGACAGGGAAATCACCCCTCCACTTT
. . TRBJ1-5 TRBV4-3 CASSTGLNQPQHF TGCGCCAGCAGTACGGGACTCAATCAGCCCCAGCATTTT
TRBD1 . TRBJ1-5 TRBV19 CASTPSGTGRGFSNQPQHF TGTGCCAGTACCCCTTCCGGGACAGGGAGGGGGTTTAGCAATCAGCCCCAGCATTTT
TRBD1 . TRBJ1-6 TRBV5-1 CASSGTQGAQNSPLHF TGCGCCAGCAGCGGAACACAGGGGGCGCAAAATTCACCCCTCCACTTT
. . TRBJ2-1 TRBV9 CASSVDPYETNNEQFF TGTGCCAGCAGCGTAGATCCCTATGAGACAAACAATGAGCAGTTCTTC
. . TRBJ1-6 TRBV30 CAWSWRDNSPLHF TGTGCCTGGAGTTGGCGGGATAATTCACCCCTCCACTTT
. . TRBJ1-4 TRBV19 CASSIQQNEKLFF TGTGCCAGTAGTATTCAACAGAATGAAAAACTGTTTTTT
TRBD1 . TRBJ1-4 TRBV2 CASSSDRAKRFF TGTGCCAGCAGTTCCGACAGGGCCAAGCGGTTTTTT
TRBD2 . TRBJ2-1 TRBV28 CASRTSGIRSYNEQFF TGTGCCAGCCGGACTAGCGGGATCCGATCCTACAATGAGCAGTTCTTC
TRBD2 . TRBJ2-6 TRBV7-3 CASSPGGASGANVLTF TGTGCCAGCAGCCCCGGGGGGGCCTCTGGGGCCAACGTCCTGACTTTC
. once TRBJ2-5 TRBV5-1 CASSVGGVQETQYF TGCGCCAGCAGCGTAGGGGGAGTGCAAGAGACCCAGTACTTC
TRBD1 . TRBJ2-5 TRBV4-1 CASSRQIQGAETQYF TGCGCCAGCAGCCGGCAGATACAGGGGGCGGAGACCCAGTACTTC
. . TRBJ1-6 TRBV3-1/TRBV3-2 CASSQDGGINYNSPLHF TGTGCCAGCAGCCAAGACGGAGGAATTAACTATAATTCACCCCTCCACTTT
. few TRBJ1-3 TRBV7-2 CASSHSGNTIYF TGTGCCAGCAGCCACTCTGGAAACACCATATATTTT
TRBD1 . TRBJ2-7 TRBV6-5 CASSSRGQGAEEQYF TGTGCCAGCAGTTCGAGGGGACAGGGGGCTGAGGAGCAGTACTTC
TRBD1 . TRBJ1-4 TRBV5-4 CASSLDRGSEKLFF TGTGCCAGCAGCTTAGACAGGGGCTCTGAAAAACTGTTTTTT
TRBD1 . TRBJ2-4 TRBV18 CASSPLVTGGNWGKNIQYF TGTGCCAGCTCACCGCTAGTGACAGGGGGCAATTGGGGCAAAAACATTCAGTACTTC
. . TRBJ1-1 TRBV27 CASSNQAEAFF TGTGCCAGCAGTAATCAGGCTGAAGCTTTCTTT
. . TRBJ1-3 TRBV29-1 CSVGTVLDTIYF TGCAGCGTGGGGACTGTGCTGGACACCATATATTTT
. . TRBJ1-6 TRBV30 CAWCSGTNNSPLHF TGTGCCTGGTGCAGTGGGACTAATAATTCACCCCTCCACTTT
TRBD1 . TRBJ2-7 TRBV7-2 CASSARTGSYEQYF TGTGCCAGCAGCGCTCGGACAGGTTCCTACGAGCAGTACTTC
. . TRBJ2-7 TRBV14 CASSQPSRYEQYF TGTGCCAGCAGCCAACCCTCCCGGTACGAGCAGTACTTC
TRBD1 . TRBJ1-2 TRBV18 CASSTGQNYGYTF TGTGCCAGCTCGACGGGACAGAACTATGGCTACACCTTC
TRBD1 . TRBJ2-6 TRBV25-1 CASSRQGTGANVLTF TGTGCCAGCAGTAGACAGGGGACTGGGGCCAACGTCCTGACTTTC
TRBD1 . TRBJ2-1 TRBV7-9 CASSPTGEEEQFF TGTGCCAGCAGCCCGACAGGGGAAGAAGAGCAGTTCTTC
. . TRBJ1-5 TRBV27 CASSLVGQWDQPQHF TGTGCCAGCAGTTTAGTTGGACAGTGGGATCAGCCCCAGCATTTT
. . TRBJ2-5 TRBV5-1 CASSFTGYETQYF TGCGCCAGCAGCTTCACAGGGTACGAGACCCAGTACTTC